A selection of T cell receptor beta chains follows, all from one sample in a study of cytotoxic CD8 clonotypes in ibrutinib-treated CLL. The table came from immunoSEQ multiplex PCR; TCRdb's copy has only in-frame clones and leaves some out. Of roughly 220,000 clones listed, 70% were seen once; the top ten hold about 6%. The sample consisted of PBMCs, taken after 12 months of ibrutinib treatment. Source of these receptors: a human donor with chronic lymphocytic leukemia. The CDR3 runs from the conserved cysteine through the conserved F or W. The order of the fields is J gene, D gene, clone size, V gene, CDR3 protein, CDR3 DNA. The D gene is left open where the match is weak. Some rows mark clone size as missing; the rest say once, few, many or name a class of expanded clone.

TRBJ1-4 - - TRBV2 CATHMGGFF TGTGCCACCCACATGGGGGGATTTTTT
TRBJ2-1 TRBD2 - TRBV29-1 CSVVTGTISYNEQFF TGCAGCGTTGTAACCGGGACTATCTCCTACAATGAGCAGTTCTTC
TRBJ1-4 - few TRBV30 CAWSVRSEKLFF TGTGCCTGGAGTGTAAGAAGTGAAAAACTGTTTTTT
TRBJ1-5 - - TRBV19 CAGASDLGSNQPQHF TGTGCCGGCGCGTCGGATTTGGGGAGCAATCAGCCCCAGCATTTT
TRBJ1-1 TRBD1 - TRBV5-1 CASSSHGTGQTPITEAFF TGCGCCAGCAGCTCCCATGGGACAGGACAAACCCCCATCACTGAAGCTTTCTTT
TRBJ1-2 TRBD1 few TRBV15 CATSSGKDRGYGYTF TGTGCCACCAGCTCGGGGAAGGACAGGGGATATGGCTACACCTTC
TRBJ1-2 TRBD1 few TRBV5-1 CASSIDRGDYGYTF TGCGCCAGCAGCATTGACAGGGGCGACTATGGCTACACCTTC
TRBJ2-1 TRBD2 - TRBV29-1 CSAFGGWLEQFF TGCAGCGCCTTCGGGGGGTGGCTTGAGCAGTTCTTC
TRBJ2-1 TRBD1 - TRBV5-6 CASSYPTGVEQFF TGTGCCAGCAGCTACCCGACAGGGGTCGAGCAGTTCTTC
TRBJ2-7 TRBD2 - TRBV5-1 CASSLDPGGSGRYEQYF TGCGCCAGCAGCTTGGATCCCGGCGGGAGCGGGCGATACGAGCAGTACTTC
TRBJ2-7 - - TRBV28 CASSPPPYEQYF TGTGCCAGCAGCCCACCCCCGTACGAGCAGTACTTC
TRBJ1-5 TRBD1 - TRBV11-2 CASSMTGSNQPQHF TGTGCCAGCAGCATGACAGGGAGCAATCAGCCCCAGCATTTT
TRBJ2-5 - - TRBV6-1 CASSIGWTSLYF TGTGCCAGCAGTATCGGATGGACATCTCTGTACTTC
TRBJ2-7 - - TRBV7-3 CASSFGQNEQYF TGTGCCAGCAGCTTCGGACAGAACGAGCAGTACTTC
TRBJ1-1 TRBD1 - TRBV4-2 CASSQPTGATEAFF TGTGCCAGCAGCCAACCTACAGGGGCGACTGAAGCTTTCTTT
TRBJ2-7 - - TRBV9 CASSPSLLLGEQYF TGTGCCAGCAGCCCTTCCCTGTTGCTAGGCGAGCAGTACTTC
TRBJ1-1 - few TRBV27 CASSLQGGTEAFF TGTGCCAGCAGTTTACAAGGGGGAACTGAAGCTTTCTTT
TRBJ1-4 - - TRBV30 CAWSVRTAPELFF TGTGCCTGGAGTGTCCGGACGGCCCCCGAACTGTTTTTT
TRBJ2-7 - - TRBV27 CASSSLSGGFEQYF TGTGCCAGCAGTTCCCTCTCTGGGGGCTTCGAGCAGTACTTC
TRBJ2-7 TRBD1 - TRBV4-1 CASSQRATGVYEQYF TGCGCCAGCAGCCAGCGAGCAACAGGGGTATACGAGCAGTACTTC
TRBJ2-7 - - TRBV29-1 CSVVLDISSYEQYF TGCAGCGTTGTCCTGGACATCTCCTCCTACGAGCAGTACTTC
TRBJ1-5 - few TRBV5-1 CASSPRGGNQPQHF TGCGCCAGCAGCCCTAGAGGAGGGAATCAGCCCCAGCATTTT
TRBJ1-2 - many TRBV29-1 CSVDRQLNYGYTF TGCAGCGTTGACCGGCAGTTAAACTATGGCTACACCTTC
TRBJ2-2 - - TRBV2 CASRGERITGELFF TGTGCCAGCAGGGGCGAACGGATCACCGGGGAGCTGTTTTTT
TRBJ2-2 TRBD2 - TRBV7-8 CASSLAGGMLNTGELFF TGTGCCAGCAGCTTAGCGGGGGGGATGTTAAACACCGGGGAGCTGTTTTTT
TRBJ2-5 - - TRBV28 CASSLKETQYF TGTGCCAGCAGTTTGAAAGAGACCCAGTACTTC
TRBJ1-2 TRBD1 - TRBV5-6 CASSFDRDSLYTF TGTGCCAGCAGCTTCGACAGGGATTCTCTCTACACCTTC
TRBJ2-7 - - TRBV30 CAWTPAPLTYEQYF TGTGCCTGGACCCCTGCCCCCCTTACCTACGAGCAGTACTTC
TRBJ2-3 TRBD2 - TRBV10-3 CAVLGTIEGVQYF TGTGCCGTACTCGGGACTATCGAAGGGGTCCAGTATTTT
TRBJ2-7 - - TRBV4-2 CASSLMGSEQYF TGTGCCAGCAGCCTAATGGGCTCCGAGCAGTACTTC
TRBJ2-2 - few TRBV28 CASTITGELFF TGTGCCAGCACAATTACCGGGGAGCTGTTTTTT
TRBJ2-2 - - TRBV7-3 CASSLQDAGELFF TGTGCCAGCAGCTTACAGGACGCCGGGGAGCTGTTTTTT